Presented here are 16 T cell receptor beta chains from one specimen sequenced in a study of identical twins' blood T cells. From the 5' RACE reads, TCRdb called clonotypes with MiXCR, one entry per CDR3 protein. Found here are fewer than 450,000 distinct CDR3 sequences, roughly 31% of them singletons; the top ten hold about 6.1%. Sequencing input: PBMCs. These TCRs come from a woman aged 18 to 55 in good health.

This sequence joins TRBV10-3 and TRBJ2-3, with D uncertain. This CDR3 comprises 15 residues. Germline V gene sequence: CDR1 ENHRY, CDR2 SYGVKD. The V end was cut by 2 bases, the J end by 3 bases, with 12 bases between. The DNA for the CDR3 is TGTGCCATCAGTGAGCCAGGAATAGTGACAGATACGCAGTATTTT. Its translation is CAISEPGIVTDTQYF.

The chain uses TRBV7-8 and TRBJ2-6; 10 nucleotides agree with TRBD1. Germline CDR1 SGHVS, CDR2 FQNEAQ. The CDR3 is 21 residues long. V shed 5 bases and J 0 bases; nucleotides not matched to a gene: 16. As DNA, the CDR3 is TGTGCCAGCAGCCATAGGAGGTTACAGACAGGGGGCAACTCTGGGGCCAACGTCCTGACTTTC. Amino acids: CASSHRRLQTGGNSGANVLTF.

As DNA, the CDR3 is TGCAGTGCTAGCGCTTCAGGCTTGCGGTACACCTTC. Residues: CSASASGLRYTF. The chain is built from TRBV20-1 and TRBJ1-2; D not resolved. Deletions cut 3 bases from V and 11 bases from J, with 16 bases between. The CDR3 contains 12 residues. Germline-derived CDR1 and CDR2 are DFQATT and SNEGSKA (reference sequence).

The chain joins TRBV5-6 to TRBJ1-3; no reliable D call. The V end lost 4 bases, the J end lost 0 bases, and 11 bases lay between the germline ends. Looked up from germline, CDR1 is SGHDT and CDR2 is YYEEEE. The CDR3 has 15 amino acids. The CDR3 here is CASSDGRSSGNTIYF. The CDR3, as DNA: TGTGCCAGCAGCGATGGACGGAGCTCTGGAAACACCATATATTTT.

The chain carries TRBV18 and TRBJ1-2; 7 nucleotides agree with TRBD1. In germline, CDR1 is KGHSH, CDR2 LQKENI. This CDR3 has 12 amino acids. Trimming took 7 bases from V and 10 from J; bases not matched to a gene: 9. CDR3 DNA: TGTGCCAGCTGTTCCGGGACAGAAGTCTACACCTTC. It translates to CASCSGTEVYTF.

This clonotype was counted at least ten times. This sequence joins TRBV24-1 and TRBJ2-1; possible D gene TRBD1, 5 bases. Trimming removed 2 bases at V and 7 bases at J, with 14 bases between. The germline CDR1 and CDR2 sequences are KGHDR and SFDVKD. This CDR3 is built from 15 residues. DNA for the CDR3: TGTGCCACCAGTGATTCGTCAGGGATTAGGAATGAGCAGTTCTTC. It encodes CATSDSSGIRNEQFF.

This clonotype appeared a few times. The J gene is TRBJ1-4, the V gene TRBV3-1; the D gene is possibly TRBD1 (6 bases). The CDR3 sequence is 14 residues long. Germline V gene sequence: CDR1 LGHDT, CDR2 YNNKEL (reference sequence). Trimming took 1 base from V and 7 from J, leaving 10 bases between them. The CDR3 sequence: CASSQVGGGEKLFF. The CDR3 nucleotides read TGTGCCAGCAGCCAAGTCGGGGGCGGTGAAAAACTGTTTTTT.

This clonotype was picked up a small number of times. The genes are TRBV4-1 and TRBJ2-3; D is perhaps TRBD2 (6 bases). In germline, CDR1 is MGHRA, CDR2 YSYEKL. The CDR3 spans 14 residues. The V and J ends lost 4 bases and 2 bases respectively, with 10 bases between them. The CDR3 sequence: CASSREGLTDTQYF. As DNA, the CDR3 is TGCGCCAGCAGCCGAGAGGGACTCACAGATACGCAGTATTTT.

In this sample, this clonotype turned up a few times. This chain links TRBV28 with TRBJ1-5; D may be TRBD1 (5 bases). Trimming shortened V by 5 bases and J by 5 bases, and 19 bases separated the two germline ends. The CDR3 has 16 amino acids. Germline V gene sequence: CDR1 MDHEN, CDR2 SYDVKM. CDR3 protein: CASSIQETIRDQPQHF. CDR3 bases: TGTGCCAGCAGTATACAGGAGACGATTAGGGATCAGCCCCAGCATTTT.

V usage is TRBV2 and J usage is TRBJ2-5; 10 bases are shared with TRBD2. The V gene's germline CDR1 is SNHLY and CDR2 FYNNEI. The length of the CDR3 is 15 residues. The J segment lost 5 bases and the V segment lost 1 base, leaving 4 bases of the junction unmatched. As DNA, the CDR3 is TGTGCCAGCAGTGAAGGTCTAGCGGGAGCTGAGACCCAGTACTTC. As protein: CASSEGLAGAETQYF.

This rearrangement joins TRBV7-9 to TRBJ2-5; 9 positions match TRBD2. V dropped 1 base and J dropped 4; count of bases not matched to a gene: 10. The CDR3 loop spans 17 amino acids. In germline, CDR1 is SEHNR, CDR2 FQNEAQ (reference sequence). The CDR3 region has the DNA TGTGCCAGCAGCTTAGGAAAGGGACTAGCCGGAATAGAGACCCAGTACTTC. Its protein product is CASSLGKGLAGIETQYF.

This clonotype has a handful of counts. V is TRBV4-3 and J is TRBJ2-7, with 11 nucleotides matching TRBD1. Losses at the gene ends were 3 bases for V and 3 bases for J; bases not matched to a gene: 7. The germline CDR1 and CDR2 sequences are LGHNA and YSLEER. This CDR3 region has 16 residues. CDR3 coding DNA: TGCGCCAGCAGCCAGATAGCGGGACAGGGGGACTACGAGCAGTACTTC. Its protein product is CASSQIAGQGDYEQYF.

This clonotype was observed a handful of times. The genes are TRBV11-1 and TRBJ2-2; the D gene is possibly TRBD2 (5 bases). CDR3 length: 14 amino acids. Germline V gives CDR1 SGHAT, CDR2 FQDESV (reference sequence). V lost 5 bases, J lost 2 bases, and 9 bases lay in between. The CDR3 coding sequence is TGTGCCAGCAGCCGTCGACTAAACACCGGGGAGCTGTTTTTT. Residues: CASSRRLNTGELFF.

The chain links TRBV20-1 to TRBJ2-5; weak D call: TRBD1 (6 bases). Germline V CDR1 and CDR2: DFQATT, SNEGSKA (reference sequence). The CDR3 sequence is 13 residues long. Trimming took 8 bases from V and 5 from J, leaving 18 bases between them. The CDR3 protein is CSPTGFELETQYF. DNA for the CDR3: TGCAGTCCTACAGGGTTTGAATTGGAGACCCAGTACTTC.

Turning to this clonotype: A read error may explain this, as a much larger clone is one base away. The V and J genes are TRBV20-1 and TRBJ2-1; D perhaps matches TRBD1 (6 bases). The CDR3 sequence is 15 residues long. V was trimmed by 5 bases and J by 4 bases, leaving 18 bases between them. CDR1 DFQATT and CDR2 SNEGSKA come from the germline V gene (reference sequence). The CDR3 DNA sequence: TGCAGTGCTTACACGGGACATGTCTTATACAATGAGCAGTTCTTC. Translation gives CSAYTGHVLYNEQFF.

The chain links TRBV7-9 to TRBJ1-1, with D possibly being TRBD1 (5 bases). The CDR3 has 17 amino acids. V was trimmed by 3 bases and J by 9 bases, leaving 26 bases between them. Germline V gene data show CDR1 as SEHNR and CDR2 as FQNEAQ (reference sequence). For the CDR3, the DNA is TGTGCCAGCAGCTTTATTGGGGGAGCTACTGTGAACACGAAAGCTTTCTTT. This codes for CASSFIGGATVNTKAFF.